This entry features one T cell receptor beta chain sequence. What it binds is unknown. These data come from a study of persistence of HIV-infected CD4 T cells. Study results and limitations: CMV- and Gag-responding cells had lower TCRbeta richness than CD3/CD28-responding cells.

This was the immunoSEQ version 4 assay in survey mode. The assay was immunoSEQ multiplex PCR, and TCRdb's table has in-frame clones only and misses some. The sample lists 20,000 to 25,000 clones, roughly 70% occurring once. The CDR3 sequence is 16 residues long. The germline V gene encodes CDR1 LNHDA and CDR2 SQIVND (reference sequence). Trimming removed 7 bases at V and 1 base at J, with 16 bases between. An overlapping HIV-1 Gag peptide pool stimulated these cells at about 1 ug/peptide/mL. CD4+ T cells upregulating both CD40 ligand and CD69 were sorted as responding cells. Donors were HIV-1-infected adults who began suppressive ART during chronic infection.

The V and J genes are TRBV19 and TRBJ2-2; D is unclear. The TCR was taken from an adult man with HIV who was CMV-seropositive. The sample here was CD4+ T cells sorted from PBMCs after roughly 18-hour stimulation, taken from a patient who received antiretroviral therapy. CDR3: CASNPPGRRNTGELFF. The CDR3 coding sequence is TGTGCCAGTAACCCCCCGGGTCGAAGGAACACCGGGGAGCTGTTTTTT.